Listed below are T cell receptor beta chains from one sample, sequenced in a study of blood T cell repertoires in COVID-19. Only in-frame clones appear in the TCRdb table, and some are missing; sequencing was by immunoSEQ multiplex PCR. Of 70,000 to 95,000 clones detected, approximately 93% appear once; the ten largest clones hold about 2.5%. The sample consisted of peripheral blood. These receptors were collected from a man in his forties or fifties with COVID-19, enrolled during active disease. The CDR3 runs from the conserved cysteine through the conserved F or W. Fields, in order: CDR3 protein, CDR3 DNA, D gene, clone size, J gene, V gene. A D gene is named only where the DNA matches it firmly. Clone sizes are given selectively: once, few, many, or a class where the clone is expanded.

CDR3 protein: CSVEELGRESVYGYTF
CDR3 DNA: TGCAGCGTTGAAGAATTGGGGCGGGAGTCTGTATATGGCTACACCTTC
D gene: NA
clone size: NA
J gene: TRBJ1-2
V gene: TRBV29-1

CDR3 protein: CASSSDRRNTDTQYF
CDR3 DNA: TGTGCCAGCAGCTCCGATCGGAGGAACACAGATACGCAGTATTTT
D gene: NA
clone size: NA
J gene: TRBJ2-3
V gene: TRBV7-2

CDR3 protein: CASSLAGGNPDTQYF
CDR3 DNA: TGCGCCAGCAGCTTGGCTGGCGGTAATCCAGATACGCAGTATTTT
D gene: NA
clone size: NA
J gene: TRBJ2-3
V gene: TRBV5-1

CDR3 protein: CASSWGLAGETQYF
CDR3 DNA: TGCGCCAGCAGCTGGGGACTAGCGGGAGAAACCCAGTACTTC
D gene: TRBD2
clone size: NA
J gene: TRBJ2-5
V gene: TRBV4-1

CDR3 protein: CASSQVGHLSGELFF
CDR3 DNA: TGCGCCAGCAGCCAAGTGGGCCACCTCAGCGGGGAGCTGTTTTTT
D gene: NA
clone size: NA
J gene: TRBJ2-2
V gene: TRBV4-1

CDR3 protein: CASSGSGHTSSYEQYF
CDR3 DNA: TGTGCCAGCTCAGGGTCGGGACACACGAGCTCCTACGAGCAGTACTTC
D gene: NA
clone size: few
J gene: TRBJ2-7
V gene: TRBV18

CDR3 protein: CASSDRVRSPLHF
CDR3 DNA: TGTGCCAGCTCCGACAGGGTCCGCTCACCCCTCCACTTT
D gene: TRBD1
clone size: NA
J gene: TRBJ1-6
V gene: TRBV6-5

CDR3 protein: CASSYSTSGKETQYF
CDR3 DNA: TGTGCCAGCAGTTACTCGACTAGCGGGAAGGAGACCCAGTACTTC
D gene: TRBD2
clone size: NA
J gene: TRBJ2-5
V gene: TRBV6-2/TRBV6-3

CDR3 protein: CASSRNRDSEAGELFF
CDR3 DNA: TGTGCCAGCTCACGTAACCGGGACAGCGAGGCCGGGGAGCTGTTTTTT
D gene: TRBD1
clone size: NA
J gene: TRBJ2-2
V gene: TRBV18

CDR3 protein: CASSQPGTGRNYGYTF
CDR3 DNA: TGCGCCAGCAGCCAACCGGGGACAGGGAGAAACTATGGCTACACCTTC
D gene: TRBD1
clone size: few
J gene: TRBJ1-2
V gene: TRBV4-1

CDR3 protein: CASSMPSGGGTDTQYF
CDR3 DNA: TGTGCCAGCAGCATGCCTAGCGGGGGTGGGACAGATACGCAGTATTTT
D gene: TRBD2
clone size: NA
J gene: TRBJ2-3
V gene: TRBV7-2

CDR3 protein: CAWQPGIGEQFF
CDR3 DNA: TGTGCCTGGCAACCCGGGATAGGGGAGCAGTTCTTC
D gene: NA
clone size: NA
J gene: TRBJ2-1
V gene: TRBV30

CDR3 protein: CATSDPGLQETQYF
CDR3 DNA: TGTGCCACCAGTGACCCTGGACTGCAAGAGACCCAGTACTTC
D gene: NA
clone size: NA
J gene: TRBJ2-5
V gene: TRBV24-1

CDR3 protein: CASSATSGRSSYEQYF
CDR3 DNA: TGCGCCAGCAGTGCCACTAGCGGGAGGAGCTCCTACGAGCAGTACTTC
D gene: TRBD2
clone size: NA
J gene: TRBJ2-7
V gene: TRBV10-2

CDR3 protein: CASSQSGTGDF
CDR3 DNA: TGTGCCAGCAGTCAATCCGGGACAGGAGATTTT
D gene: TRBD1
clone size: NA
J gene: TRBJ1-3
V gene: TRBV7-9

CDR3 protein: CASSSRDSQETQYF
CDR3 DNA: TGTGCCAGCAGCTCCCGGGACTCCCAAGAGACCCAGTACTTC
D gene: NA
clone size: NA
J gene: TRBJ2-5
V gene: TRBV13

CDR3 protein: CASRSGQGVSSGASDEQYF
CDR3 DNA: TGTGCCAGCAGATCGGGACAGGGGGTGAGTAGCGGGGCATCGGACGAGCAGTACTTC
D gene: TRBD1
clone size: NA
J gene: TRBJ2-7
V gene: TRBV5-8

CDR3 protein: CASSAGTANTIYF
CDR3 DNA: TGTGCCAGCAGTGCCGGGACAGCGAACACCATATATTTT
D gene: TRBD1
clone size: NA
J gene: TRBJ1-3
V gene: TRBV6-6

CDR3 protein: CASSLSTYRTDTQYF
CDR3 DNA: TGTGCCAGCAGCTTGAGCACCTACCGCACAGATACGCAGTATTTT
D gene: NA
clone size: NA
J gene: TRBJ2-3
V gene: TRBV5-6

CDR3 protein: CASSLSLGRSYEQYF
CDR3 DNA: TGTGCCAGCAGCTTATCTCTCGGCAGGTCCTACGAGCAGTACTTC
D gene: NA
clone size: NA
J gene: TRBJ2-7
V gene: TRBV7-9

CDR3 protein: CASSQEWRDYEQYF
CDR3 DNA: TGTGCCAGCAGCCAAGAGTGGCGGGACTACGAGCAGTACTTC
D gene: NA
clone size: NA
J gene: TRBJ2-7
V gene: TRBV4-2

CDR3 protein: CASSRSDDRGYEQYF
CDR3 DNA: TGCGCCAGCAGCCGCTCGGACGACAGGGGTTACGAGCAGTACTTC
D gene: TRBD1
clone size: few
J gene: TRBJ2-7
V gene: TRBV4-3

CDR3 protein: CASSFSWTGGIYEQYF
CDR3 DNA: TGTGCCAGCAGTTTTTCTTGGACAGGGGGCATTTACGAGCAGTACTTC
D gene: TRBD1
clone size: NA
J gene: TRBJ2-7
V gene: TRBV28

CDR3 protein: CASSQGQGVTDTQYF
CDR3 DNA: TGCGCCAGCAGCCAGGGACAGGGGGTCACAGATACGCAGTATTTT
D gene: TRBD1
clone size: NA
J gene: TRBJ2-3
V gene: TRBV4-3

CDR3 protein: CASSALKAGGTDTQYF
CDR3 DNA: TGTGCCAGCAGCGCCTTGAAAGCGGGGGGCACAGATACGCAGTATTTT
D gene: TRBD2
clone size: once
J gene: TRBJ2-3
V gene: TRBV9

CDR3 protein: CSVEIGGNTEAFF
CDR3 DNA: TGCAGCGTTGAAATAGGGGGGAACACTGAAGCTTTCTTT
D gene: NA
clone size: NA
J gene: TRBJ1-1
V gene: TRBV29-1

CDR3 protein: CASSSSGTDEETQYF
CDR3 DNA: TGTGCCAGCAGCTCTTCCGGGACAGACGAGGAGACCCAGTACTTC
D gene: TRBD1
clone size: NA
J gene: TRBJ2-5
V gene: TRBV9

CDR3 protein: CASSLRAGVNSPLHF
CDR3 DNA: TGTGCCAGCAGTTTGCGGGCAGGGGTTAATTCACCCCTCCACTTT
D gene: NA
clone size: NA
J gene: TRBJ1-6
V gene: TRBV28

CDR3 protein: CASSLSGNYGYTF
CDR3 DNA: TGTGCCAGCAGTTTATCGGGTAACTATGGCTACACCTTC
D gene: NA
clone size: NA
J gene: TRBJ1-2
V gene: TRBV6-6

CDR3 protein: CAQRGGQPGANVLTF
CDR3 DNA: TGTGCCCAAAGGGGGGGGCAGCCTGGGGCCAACGTCCTGACTTTC
D gene: NA
clone size: NA
J gene: TRBJ2-6
V gene: TRBV30

CDR3 protein: CASSSGQGAETQYF
CDR3 DNA: TGTGCCAGCAGTAGCGGACAGGGAGCGGAGACCCAGTACTTC
D gene: TRBD1
clone size: NA
J gene: TRBJ2-5
V gene: TRBV6-2/TRBV6-3

CDR3 protein: CASSGPQGRVTDTQYF
CDR3 DNA: TGTGCCAGCAGTGGGCCCCAGGGGAGGGTCACAGATACGCAGTATTTT
D gene: NA
clone size: few
J gene: TRBJ2-3
V gene: TRBV6-1

CDR3 protein: CASSPPRGGLNTEAFF
CDR3 DNA: TGTGCCAGCAGCCCTCCCCGGGGGGGCTTGAACACTGAAGCTTTCTTT
D gene: NA
clone size: NA
J gene: TRBJ1-1
V gene: TRBV28

CDR3 protein: CASSGQLSGNTIYF
CDR3 DNA: TGTGCCAGCAGTGGACAGCTCTCTGGAAACACCATATATTTT
D gene: NA
clone size: NA
J gene: TRBJ1-3
V gene: TRBV9

CDR3 protein: CASSPRTNTGELFF
CDR3 DNA: TGTGCCAGCAGCCCTAGGACGAACACCGGGGAGCTGTTTTTT
D gene: NA
clone size: NA
J gene: TRBJ2-2
V gene: TRBV3-1/TRBV3-2

CDR3 protein: CASSIRTSGVYNEQFF
CDR3 DNA: TGTGCCAGTAGTATTCGGACTAGCGGGGTTTACAATGAGCAGTTCTTC
D gene: TRBD2
clone size: NA
J gene: TRBJ2-1
V gene: TRBV19

CDR3 protein: CASSVGGGPTEQYF
CDR3 DNA: TGTGCCAGCAGCGTAGGGGGGGGACCTACCGAGCAGTACTTC
D gene: TRBD2
clone size: NA
J gene: TRBJ2-7
V gene: TRBV9

CDR3 protein: CASSVTTTGGTGGYTF
CDR3 DNA: TGTGCCAGCAGCGTAACAACTACAGGGGGCACAGGGGGCTACACCTTC
D gene: TRBD1
clone size: NA
J gene: TRBJ1-2
V gene: TRBV9

CDR3 protein: CASSISAESYGYTF
CDR3 DNA: TGTGCCAGTAGTATTAGCGCGGAATCCTATGGCTACACCTTC
D gene: NA
clone size: NA
J gene: TRBJ1-2
V gene: TRBV19

CDR3 protein: CASGSGAGGSETQYF
CDR3 DNA: TGTGCCAGCGGCTCGGGGGCGGGAGGTTCAGAGACCCAGTACTTC
D gene: TRBD2
clone size: NA
J gene: TRBJ2-5
V gene: TRBV28

CDR3 protein: CATSIGAGADTQYF
CDR3 DNA: TGTGCCACCAGCATCGGAGCGGGAGCAGATACGCAGTATTTT
D gene: TRBD2
clone size: NA
J gene: TRBJ2-3
V gene: TRBV15

CDR3 protein: CASSLGLASGRYNEQFF
CDR3 DNA: TGCGCCAGCAGCTTGGGGCTGGCTAGCGGCCGGTACAATGAGCAGTTCTTC
D gene: TRBD2
clone size: NA
J gene: TRBJ2-1
V gene: TRBV5-1

CDR3 protein: CASSYRPGGQGSQPQHF
CDR3 DNA: TGTGCCAGCAGTTATAGGCCGGGAGGACAGGGCAGTCAGCCCCAGCATTTT
D gene: TRBD1
clone size: NA
J gene: TRBJ1-5
V gene: TRBV6-2/TRBV6-3

CDR3 protein: CASSRLRDSSYEQYF
CDR3 DNA: TGTGCCAGCAGCCGTTTGAGGGATAGCTCCTACGAGCAGTACTTC
D gene: NA
clone size: NA
J gene: TRBJ2-7
V gene: TRBV27

CDR3 protein: CASSLLNRVGELFF
CDR3 DNA: TGTGCCAGCAGCTTATTGAATCGCGTCGGGGAGCTGTTTTTT
D gene: NA
clone size: NA
J gene: TRBJ2-2
V gene: TRBV5-8

CDR3 protein: CASSLAGGQIQETQYF
CDR3 DNA: TGCGCCAGCAGCTTGGCCGGGGGACAGATTCAAGAGACCCAGTACTTC
D gene: NA
clone size: NA
J gene: TRBJ2-5
V gene: TRBV5-1

CDR3 protein: CASSLTPGSGNTGELFF
CDR3 DNA: TGTGCCAGCAGCTTAACCCCCGGGAGTGGGAACACCGGGGAGCTGTTTTTT
D gene: NA
clone size: NA
J gene: TRBJ2-2
V gene: TRBV7-6

CDR3 protein: CAPVVGPEAFF
CDR3 DNA: TGTGCCCCTGTGGTGGGGCCTGAAGCTTTCTTT
D gene: NA
clone size: NA
J gene: TRBJ1-1
V gene: TRBV24-1

CDR3 protein: CASSVSGSGNTIYF
CDR3 DNA: TGTGCCAGCAGCGTAAGCGGTTCTGGAAACACCATATATTTT
D gene: NA
clone size: NA
J gene: TRBJ1-3
V gene: TRBV9

CDR3 protein: CASSDRIQPQHF
CDR3 DNA: TGTGCCAGCAGTGACAGGATTCAGCCCCAGCATTTT
D gene: NA
clone size: NA
J gene: TRBJ1-5
V gene: TRBV6-1

CDR3 protein: CASSPSFGDGGDTQYF
CDR3 DNA: TGTGCCAGCTCACCTTCATTCGGGGATGGTGGAGATACGCAGTATTTT
D gene: NA
clone size: NA
J gene: TRBJ2-3
V gene: TRBV18

CDR3 protein: CASSPYGGNEQFF
CDR3 DNA: TGTGCCAGCAGCCCCTACGGGGGCAATGAGCAGTTCTTC
D gene: NA
clone size: NA
J gene: TRBJ2-1
V gene: TRBV7-2

CDR3 protein: CASSQGTYGYTF
CDR3 DNA: TGTGCCAGCAGCCAAGGGACATATGGCTACACCTTC
D gene: NA
clone size: NA
J gene: TRBJ1-2
V gene: TRBV3-1/TRBV3-2

CDR3 protein: CASASATGGIETQYF
CDR3 DNA: TGTGCCAGCGCCTCCGCGACAGGGGGCATTGAGACCCAGTACTTC
D gene: TRBD1
clone size: NA
J gene: TRBJ2-5
V gene: TRBV7-6

CDR3 protein: CASRDRGNTEAFF
CDR3 DNA: TGTGCCAGCAGAGACAGGGGGAACACTGAAGCTTTCTTT
D gene: TRBD1
clone size: NA
J gene: TRBJ1-1
V gene: TRBV3-1/TRBV3-2

CDR3 protein: CASSAVAGGTDTQYF
CDR3 DNA: TGTGCCAGCAGCGCCGTAGCGGGAGGTACAGATACGCAGTATTTT
D gene: TRBD2
clone size: NA
J gene: TRBJ2-3
V gene: TRBV9

CDR3 protein: CASSHIYEQYF
CDR3 DNA: TGTGCCAGCAGCCATATCTACGAGCAGTACTTC
D gene: NA
clone size: NA
J gene: TRBJ2-7
V gene: TRBV16